This record looks at one TCR beta chain sequence and its context. The assay was immunoSEQ multiplex PCR, and TCRdb's table has in-frame clones only and misses some. The sample has hundreds of thousands of clones, 85% to 90% seen once. This sample is drawn from a study of shared T cell receptors in the human thymus. The CDR3 covers 17 residues. The germline CDR1 and CDR2 sequences are SGHNT and YYREEE (reference sequence). Trimming took 1 base from V and 8 from J; bases not matched to a gene: 17. These same records also appear under a second study, on human thymus T cells. That source adds: Resections obtained during corrective heart surgery supplied the thymus tissue. Seemingly biased V and J gene usage marked thymic and blood repertoires. Highly overlapping thymic repertoires in unrelated individuals were reported by related research.

Sequences were obtained from thymocytes. The clonotype originates from a boy under two years old with a congenital heart defect. The V and J genes are TRBV5-4 and TRBJ1-2, with TRBD1 matching over 7 bases. Here the CDR3 DNA reads TGTGCCAGCAGCTTGAGGTCAGGGGGTGCGTCTAAGGAGGGCTACACCTTC. Protein: CASSLRSGGASKEGYTF.